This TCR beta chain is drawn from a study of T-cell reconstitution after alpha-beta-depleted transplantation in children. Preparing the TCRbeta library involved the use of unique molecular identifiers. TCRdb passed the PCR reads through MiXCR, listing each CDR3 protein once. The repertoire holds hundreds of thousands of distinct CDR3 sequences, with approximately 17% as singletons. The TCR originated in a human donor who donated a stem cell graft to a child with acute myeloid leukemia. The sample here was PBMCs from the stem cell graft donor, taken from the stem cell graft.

DNA for the CDR3: TGCGCCAGCAGCCGAACAGGGGGGGACACTGAAGCTTTCTTT. As protein: CASSRTGGDTEAFF. This chain links TRBV4-1 with TRBJ1-1; 8 bases fit TRBD1. Germline V gives CDR1 MGHRA, CDR2 YSYEKL. CDR3 length: 14 residues. Trimming at V came to 4 bases and at J to 3 bases, leaving 4 bases not matched to a gene.